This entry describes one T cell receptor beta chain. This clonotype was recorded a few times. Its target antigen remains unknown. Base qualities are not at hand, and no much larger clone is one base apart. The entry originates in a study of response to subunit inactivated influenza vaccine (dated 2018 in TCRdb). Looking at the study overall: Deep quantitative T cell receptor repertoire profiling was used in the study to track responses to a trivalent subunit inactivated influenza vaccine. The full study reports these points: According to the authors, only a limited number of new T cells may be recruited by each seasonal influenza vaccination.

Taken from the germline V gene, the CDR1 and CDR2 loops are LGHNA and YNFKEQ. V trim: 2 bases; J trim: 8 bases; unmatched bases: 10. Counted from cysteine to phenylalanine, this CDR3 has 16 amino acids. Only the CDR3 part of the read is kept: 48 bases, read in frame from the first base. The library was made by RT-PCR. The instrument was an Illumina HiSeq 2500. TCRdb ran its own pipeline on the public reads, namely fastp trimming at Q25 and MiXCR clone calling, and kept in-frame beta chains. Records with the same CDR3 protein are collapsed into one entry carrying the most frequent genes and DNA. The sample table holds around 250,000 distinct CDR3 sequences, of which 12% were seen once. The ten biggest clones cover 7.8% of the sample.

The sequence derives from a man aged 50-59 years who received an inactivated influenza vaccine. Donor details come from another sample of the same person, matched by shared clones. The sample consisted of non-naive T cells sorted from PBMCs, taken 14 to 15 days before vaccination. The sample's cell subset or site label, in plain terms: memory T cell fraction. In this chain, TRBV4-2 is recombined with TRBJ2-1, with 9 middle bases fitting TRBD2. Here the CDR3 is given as CASSQTPGGRVDEQFF. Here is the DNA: TGTGCCAGCAGCCAAACCCCAGGCGGGAGGGTCGATGAGCAGTTCTTC.